This TCR beta chain was sequenced during a study of blood T cell repertoires in COVID-19. Overall study context: In each case, the material was cDNA or gDNA derived from T cells, B-cell-depleted T cells, or PBMCs.

In the authors' workflow: Nucleated cell number was recorded as an estimate derived from reference gene primer amplification. Using immunoSEQ multiplex PCR, the repertoire was profiled, and TCRdb retains in-frame clones only, with some absent. That table furnishes V, J and clone size, whereas the DNA furnished D and trimming. The data show roughly 34,000 clones, with 80% to 90% seen just once and roughly 26% held by the top ten. Germline V gives CDR1 ENHRY, CDR2 SYGVKD. V lost 7 bases, J lost 8 bases, and 14 bases lay in between. This CDR3 has 12 amino acids. Sample: peripheral blood. The V call is TRBV10-3, the J call TRBJ1-2, with TRBD1 as a possible D gene (6 bases). This TCR was sampled from a woman older than 75 with active or convalescent COVID-19. In DNA form, the CDR3 reads TGTGCCATCACCCAGGGGCCCCTCGGCTACACCTTC. Residues: CAITQGPLGYTF.